These 28 T cell receptor beta chains share one sample of origin, sequenced in a study of T-cell reconstitution after alpha-beta-depleted transplantation in children. Using unique molecular identifiers, the investigators prepared the TCRbeta library. TCRdb ran MiXCR on the PCR reads and lists one entry per CDR3 protein. The table has about 350,000 distinct CDR3 sequences, about 14% seen once. This specimen was PBMCs, taken from the stem cell graft. The receptors shown here come from a human donor who donated a stem cell graft to a child with Fanconi anemia.

This clonotype was observed at least ten times. V usage is TRBV18 and J usage is TRBJ2-2, with unresolved D. V lost 5 bases and J 1 base, leaving 8 bases between the germline ends. The CDR3 is made up of 14 amino acids. Per germline, CDR1 KGHSH and CDR2 LQKENI. CDR3 loop: CASSTQGNTGELFF. The CDR3 DNA sequence: TGTGCCAGCTCAACCCAAGGGAACACCGGGGAGCTGTTTTTT.

This clonotype was seen at least ten times. V usage is TRBV10-1 and J usage is TRBJ2-7; D is unclear. The CDR3 runs 11 residues. Germline loops: CDR1 WNHNN, CDR2 SYGVQD (reference sequence). The V end was cut by 7 bases, the J end by 2 bases, with 6 bases between. This CDR3 is CASIGPYEQYF. CDR3 in DNA: TGCGCCAGCATTGGTCCCTACGAGCAGTACTTC.

There are many counts of this clonotype. The rearrangement joins TRBV20-1 to TRBJ1-2, with D hard to call. The V end was cut by 3 bases, the J end by 0 bases, with 5 bases between. Germline values: CDR1 DFQATT, CDR2 SNEGSKA (reference sequence). This CDR3 contains 12 residues. In DNA form, the CDR3 reads TGCAGTGCTAGCAGATCTAACTATGGCTACACCTTC. Translating gives CSASRSNYGYTF.

CDR3 residues: CASSQEPTWDSGNTIYF. Here the CDR3 DNA reads TGTGCCAGCAGCCAAGAACCTACGTGGGACTCTGGAAACACCATATATTTT. The chain joins TRBV4-2 to TRBJ1-3; D uncertain. CDR1 and CDR2 from the germline V gene are LGHNA and YNFKEQ. The CDR3 has 17 residues. The ends were cut back, 0 bases at V and 0 bases at J, with 12 bases in the middle.

In regard to this clonotype: With a much larger clone just one base away, this may be a read error. This chain joins TRBV29-1 and TRBJ2-3, with D possibly being TRBD1 or TRBD2 (5 bases each). Looked up from germline, CDR1 is SQVTM and CDR2 is ANQGSEA. The CDR3 has 13 residues. The CDR3 sequence is CSVTGLGPDAQYF. CDR3 bases: TGCAGCGTTACCGGACTGGGGCCAGATGCGCAGTATTTT.

The genes are TRBV29-1 and TRBJ1-2, with D uncertain. Trimming left V 3 bases short and J 7 bases short, with 12 bases between. CDR3 length: 12 amino acids. Germline V gives CDR1 SQVTM, CDR2 ANQGSEA. This CDR3 is CSVETGRGGYTF. The DNA of the CDR3 is TGCAGCGTTGAGACGGGCCGAGGTGGCTACACCTTC.

This clonotype was observed many times. The rearrangement joins TRBV21-1 to TRBJ2-2. TRBV21-1 is described as a pseudogene. CDR3 length: 12 amino acids. Here the CDR3 reads CASSKATGELFF. CDR3 nucleotides: TGTGCCAGCAGCAAGGCCACCGGGGAGCTGTTTTTT.

J is TRBJ1-3 and V is TRBV6-5; TRBD1 aligns across 8 bases. The germline V gene encodes CDR1 MNHEY and CDR2 SVGAGI. J gave up 2 bases and V 2 bases, and 5 bases lay outside the gene matches. The CDR3 is 16 amino acids. This chain's CDR3 is CASSYVTGETGNTIYF. The CDR3 DNA is TGTGCCAGCAGTTACGTGACAGGGGAAACTGGAAACACCATATATTTT.

The J gene is TRBJ2-7, the V gene TRBV7-9; perhaps D is TRBD1 or TRBD2 (5 bases each). V lost 1 base and J 5 bases, leaving 9 bases between the germline ends. The CDR3 has 13 residues. Germline CDR1 and CDR2: SEHNR and FQNEAQ (reference sequence). CDR3 residues: CASSLDGTHEQYF. As DNA, the CDR3 is TGTGCCAGCAGCTTAGACGGGACCCACGAGCAGTACTTC.

This clonotype was counted ten times or more. The chain uses TRBV5-1 and TRBJ2-1; 9 nucleotides line up with TRBD2. This CDR3 contains 15 residues. Germline trimming cut 0 bases from V and 8 bases from J; bases unmatched to any gene: 6. The V gene's germline CDR1 is SGHRS and CDR2 YFSETQ. The CDR3 spells CASSLAGTSIDEQFF. In DNA form, the CDR3 reads TGCGCCAGCAGCTTGGCCGGGACTAGCATCGATGAGCAGTTCTTC.

This clonotype was counted a few times. The gene calls are TRBV2 and TRBJ1-1; TRBD1 is a possible D gene (5 bases). The CDR3 extends over 12 amino acids. The V end was cut by 6 bases, the J end by 5 bases, with 10 bases between. The germline V gene encodes CDR1 SNHLY and CDR2 FYNNEI. CDR3 sequence reads: CASSRVETEAFF. CDR3 coding DNA: TGTGCCAGCAGCAGGGTCGAGACTGAAGCTTTCTTT.

This clonotype turned up a few times. CDR3 in DNA: TGTGCCACCAGCAGACTAGCGGGGGGCGACCCCGGGGAGCTGTTTTTT. Translated, it gives CATSRLAGGDPGELFF. The chain has TRBV15 and TRBJ2-2; the match to TRBD2 covers 11 bases. Losses at the gene ends were 2 bases for V and 6 bases for J; bases not matched to a gene: 5. The CDR3 extends over 16 amino acids. Germline V gene data show CDR1 as LNHNV and CDR2 as YYDKDF (reference sequence).

This clonotype appeared a few times. The chain employs TRBV7-2 and TRBJ2-1; 8 nucleotides agree with TRBD2. This CDR3 contains 12 residues. Germline V gives CDR1 SGHTA, CDR2 FQGNSA. The V gene end was trimmed by 1 base and the J gene end by 14 bases; junction bases not matched to a gene: 4. DNA for the CDR3: TGTGCCAGCAGCTTAGTTCCGGGAGGGGAGTTCTTC. This translates into CASSLVPGGEFF.

The chain couples TRBV15 to TRBJ2-5; 9 positions match TRBD1. J was trimmed by 2 bases and V by 5 bases; bases with no gene match: 12. Per the germline V gene, CDR1 is LNHNV and CDR2 is YYDKDF (reference sequence). This CDR3 has 17 residues. Here the CDR3 reads CATSPSRGQGGQETQYF. The CDR3 region has the DNA TGTGCCACCAGCCCGTCCCGGGGACAGGGAGGACAAGAGACCCAGTACTTC.

This clonotype was counted between two and nine times. The chain links TRBV4-3 to TRBJ1-6; TRBD1 might be the D (5 bases). The CDR3 has 15 amino acids. Deletions cut 0 bases from V and 8 bases from J, with 11 bases between. Germline CDR1 and CDR2: LGHNA and YSLEER. CDR3 region: CASSQEGRGHSPLHF. The CDR3 DNA reads TGCGCCAGCAGCCAAGAAGGGCGGGGACATTCACCCCTCCACTTT.

This sequence joins TRBV12-3 or TRBV12-4 and TRBJ1-2; D uncertain. This CDR3 region has 16 residues. Trimming pared 6 bases from V and 0 bases from J, leaving 17 bases between. CDR3 region: CASSSPDERPNYGYTF. In DNA form, the CDR3 reads TGTGCCAGCAGCTCTCCCGATGAACGCCCTAACTATGGCTACACCTTC.

This clonotype was observed a few times. The chain carries TRBV7-9 and TRBJ2-5; D gene unclear. CDR1 is SEHNR, CDR2 FQNEAQ, per germline (reference sequence). The CDR3 runs to 13 residues. With 2 bases removed from V and 5 bases from J, the gap between germline ends came to 9 bases. The CDR3 region has the DNA TGTGCCAGCAGCTTACCTGGCTGGGAGACCCAGTACTTC. Its translation is CASSLPGWETQYF. The whole variable domain, remainder taken from reference TRBV7-9 and TRBJ2-5, is DTGVSQNPRHKITKRGQNVTFRCDPISEHNRLYWYRQTLGQGPEFLTYFQNEAQLEKSRLLSDRFSAERPKGSFSTLEIQRTEQGDSAMYLCASSLPGWETQYFGPGTRLLVL.

This clonotype has more than one count but fewer than ten. This chain joins TRBV28 and TRBJ2-3; D is possibly TRBD2 (5 bases). Germline V gives CDR1 MDHEN, CDR2 SYDVKM. Trimming took 2 bases from V and 1 from J, leaving 16 bases between them. The CDR3 is made up of 17 amino acids. The CDR3 DNA sequence: TGTGCCAGCAGTTTAAGAGTCGGGGTACAGCGCACAGATACGCAGTATTTT. It specifies CASSLRVGVQRTDTQYF.

The chain recombines TRBV7-9 with TRBJ2-2, with 9 bases fitting TRBD2. CDR1 SEHNR and CDR2 FQNEAQ come from the germline V gene (reference sequence). This CDR3 contains 16 residues. V gave up 4 bases and J gave up 2 bases; unmatched junction bases: 5. The CDR3 sequence is CASSSGLAINTGELFF. The CDR3 DNA reads TGTGCCAGCAGCTCGGGACTAGCTATTAACACCGGGGAGCTGTTTTTT.

The chain combines TRBV28 with TRBJ1-5; D remains unclear. Deletions cut 3 bases from V and 7 bases from J, with 7 bases between. CDR1 and CDR2 (germline): MDHEN, SYDVKM. CDR3 length: 12 residues. The CDR3: CASSFGRQPQHF. The CDR3 nucleotides read TGTGCCAGCAGTTTCGGACGGCAGCCCCAGCATTTT.

This clonotype was counted between two and nine times. V gene TRBV6-5 combines with J gene TRBJ2-3; TRBD2 aligns across 9 bases. J was trimmed by 5 bases and V by 4 bases; bases with no gene match: 4. The CDR3 sequence is 14 residues long. Germline V gives CDR1 MNHEY, CDR2 SVGAGI. In nucleotides, the CDR3 is TGTGCCAGCAGTTCGGGACTAGCCGGAGATACGCAGTATTTT. Its protein product is CASSSGLAGDTQYF.

This clonotype was observed many times. The V call is TRBV28, the J call TRBJ2-3, with D tentatively TRBD1 or TRBD2 (5 bases each). Germline loops: CDR1 MDHEN, CDR2 SYDVKM. V was shortened by 5 bases and J by 0 bases, with 12 bases between the two germline ends. This CDR3 contains 15 residues. CDR3 residues: CASSGYRTSTDTQYF. The CDR3 DNA sequence: TGTGCCAGCAGTGGATACAGGACTAGCACAGATACGCAGTATTTT.

The chain employs TRBV15 and TRBJ1-3; D gene uncertain. The CDR3 covers 15 residues. Trimming pared 0 bases from V and 7 bases from J, leaving 13 bases between. Germline-derived CDR1 and CDR2 are LNHNV and YYDKDF (reference sequence). This CDR3 is CATSRDGEFANTIYF. The DNA for the CDR3 is TGTGCCACCAGCAGAGATGGGGAGTTCGCGAACACCATATATTTT.

DNA of the CDR3: TGTGCCAGCAGTTTGAAGATGGGGGATAATAGCAATCAGCCCCAGCATTTT. It encodes CASSLKMGDNSNQPQHF. The genes are TRBV12-3 or TRBV12-4 and TRBJ1-5; possible D gene TRBD1, 5 bases. This CDR3 has 17 residues. V dropped 3 bases and J dropped 0 bases, with 15 bases sitting between them.

J is TRBJ2-7 and V is TRBV5-1; possible D gene TRBD1, 5 bases. CDR1 SGHRS and CDR2 YFSETQ come from the germline V gene. The CDR3 loop spans 15 amino acids. Trimming stripped 0 bases from V and 4 bases from J, with 14 bases between. The CDR3 nucleotides read TGCGCCAGCAGCTTGGGGGCGGCAGGGTCATACGAGCAGTACGTC. This encodes CASSLGAAGSYEQYV.

The chain is built from TRBV5-1 and TRBJ1-1; 7 bases are a match to TRBD1. Germline CDR1 SGHRS, CDR2 YFSETQ. Trimming at V came to 6 bases and at J to 1 base, leaving 9 bases not matched to a gene. There are 15 residues in the CDR3. CDR3 in DNA: TGCGCCAGCACCGCCCGGGACAGACAGAACACTGAAGCTTTCTTT. Translated: CASTARDRQNTEAFF.

The CDR3 reads CASSQGTGPSHEQYF. CDR3 bases: TGCGCCAGCAGCCAAGGAACAGGGCCTAGCCACGAGCAGTACTTC. This sequence joins TRBV4-3 and TRBJ2-7, with D maybe TRBD1 (6 bases). CDR1 is LGHNA, CDR2 YSLEER, per germline. The CDR3 extends over 15 amino acids. Trimming took off 1 base at V and 5 bases at J, with 15 bases between the two ends.

The table lists this clonotype with a few counts. The chain carries TRBV20-1 and TRBJ2-6; a weak D match, TRBD2 (6 bases). Germline CDR1 reads DFQATT; CDR2 reads SNEGSKA (reference sequence). Trimming cost V 6 bases and J 3 bases, with 15 bases left between them. This CDR3 contains 15 residues. CDR3 in DNA: TGCAGTGCCTCACCGGAGGGGCTTGGGGCCAACGTCCTGACTTTC. This translates into CSASPEGLGANVLTF.